The entry that follows covers one T cell receptor (beta chain) sequence. The data were obtained in a study of blood T cell repertoires in COVID-19. Across the whole study: The United States, Italy and Spain supplied acute and convalescent COVID-19 samples. Sources were T cells, B-cell-depleted T cells, or PBMCs; the material itself was cDNA or gDNA.

In the original workflow: Reference gene primer amplification gave estimated nucleated cell counts. Profiling relied on immunoSEQ multiplex PCR, and the TCRdb table lists in-frame clones only, not all of them. The D gene and trimming were derived from the DNA, and the V and J assignments and clone size from that table. The sample lists some 160,000 clones; around 80% were seen once. With 5 bases removed from V and 4 bases from J, the gap between germline ends came to 17 bases. Germline loops: CDR1 SGHAT, CDR2 FQNNGV. The CDR3 extends over 15 amino acids. The source material was peripheral blood. This sequence originates from a man aged 65 to 85 with active or convalescent COVID-19. This chain uses TRBV11-2 with TRBJ1-2; D not certain. CDR3: CASSTRTAAPYGYTF. The CDR3 coding sequence is TGTGCCAGCAGCACGCGAACAGCAGCCCCCTATGGCTACACCTTC.